The 5 T cell receptor beta chains below all came from one sample that was sequenced in a study of T cells in Graves' hyperthyroidism and ophthalmopathy. Amplification targeted TCR beta CDR3 regions from RNA transcripts. With the HTBI primer set, the TCR CDR3 went through a first round of RT-PCR. From the multiplex PCR reads, TCRdb called clonotypes with MiXCR, one entry per CDR3 protein. The sample lists around 390,000 distinct CDR3 sequences; roughly 15% were seen once. The specimen was blood. These receptors all stem from a woman aged 25 to 39 with Graves' ophthalmopathy.

This clonotype has at least ten counts. J is TRBJ2-5 and V is TRBV6-1, with 9 positions matching TRBD1. This CDR3 region has 15 residues. The junction had 7 bases not matched to a gene; V was cut back by 5 bases and J by 3 bases. CDR1 is MNHNS, CDR2 SASEGT, per germline. This chain's CDR3 is CASSRPGQGKETQYF. CDR3 coding DNA: TGTGCCAGCAGTAGACCGGGACAGGGAAAAGAGACCCAGTACTTC.

Ten or more counts support this clonotype. CDR3 in amino acids: CATGTDTGELFF. In nucleotides, the CDR3 is TGTGCCACAGGGACAGACACCGGGGAGCTGTTTTTT. The chain has TRBV10-3 and TRBJ2-2; TRBD1 aligns across 7 bases. Germline V gene lookup returns CDR1 ENHRY and CDR2 SYGVKD. V was clipped by 10 bases and J by 3 bases; unmatched bases: 2. CDR3 length equals 12 residues.

This chain uses TRBV4-2 with TRBJ2-3, with 12 bases identical to TRBD2. Germline CDR1 reads LGHNA; CDR2 reads YNFKEQ. V was clipped by 6 bases and J by 1 base; unmatched bases: 8. The CDR3 is 17 amino acids. The CDR3 region is CASSSLAGGPGTDTQYF. CDR3 nucleotides: TGTGCCAGCAGTTCGCTAGCGGGGGGGCCGGGCACAGATACGCAGTATTTT.

This clonotype was recorded at least ten times. The rearrangement uses TRBV12-3 or TRBV12-4 and TRBJ1-1, with D perhaps TRBD1 (6 bases). With 5 bases removed from V and 5 bases from J, the gap between germline ends came to 15 bases. The CDR3 contains 14 residues. Here the CDR3 DNA reads TGTGCCAGCAGTCTGGCCCCAGGGGTTACTGAAGCTTTCTTT. It translates to CASSLAPGVTEAFF.

This clonotype was found many times. This rearrangement joins TRBV5-8 to TRBJ2-3; TRBD1 aligns across 8 bases. The V and J ends lost 4 bases and 7 bases, in that order; junction bases with no gene match: 8. Germline values: CDR1 SGHTS, CDR2 YDEGEE. This CDR3 contains 14 residues. The CDR3 is CASSQDRVSYTQYF. The CDR3 DNA reads as TGTGCCAGCAGCCAGGACAGGGTCAGCTATACGCAGTATTTT.